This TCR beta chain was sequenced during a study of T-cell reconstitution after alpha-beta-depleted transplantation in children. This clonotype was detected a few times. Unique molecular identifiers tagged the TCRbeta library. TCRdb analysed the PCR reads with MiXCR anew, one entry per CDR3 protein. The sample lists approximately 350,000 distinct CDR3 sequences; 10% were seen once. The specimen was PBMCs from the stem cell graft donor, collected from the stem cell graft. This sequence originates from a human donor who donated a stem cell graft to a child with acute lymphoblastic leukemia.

The CDR3 DNA follows: TGCAGTGCTAGAGATACATCAGGGGGTAGTGGAAACACCATATATTTT. Translation gives CSARDTSGGSGNTIYF. The chain employs TRBV20-1 and TRBJ1-3, with 7 bases that match TRBD1. This CDR3 comprises 16 residues. V dropped 0 bases and J dropped 3; count of bases not matched to a gene: 8. The germline V gene encodes CDR1 DFQATT and CDR2 SNEGSKA (reference sequence).